This T cell receptor (beta chain) was recorded in a study of cytomegalovirus exposure and HLA in healthy donors. Study conclusions and caveats: An analysis done earlier found most TCR beta V segments productive about 90% or about 30% of the time. A later analysis found common viral pathogens apparently linked to several of the most significant clusters.

PCR involved 60 Vbeta and 13 Jbeta primers. Assay: immunoSEQ multiplex PCR; the TCRdb copy retains only in-frame clones and omits some. The repertoire includes 150,000 to 200,000 clones, about 80% of them detected once, and about 9.7% sits in the top ten. Comments on this clone: Its antigen is as yet unknown.

CDR1 is LNHDA and CDR2 is SQIVND in the germline V gene (reference sequence). This CDR3 is built from 13 residues. Between the trimmed V and J ends, which lost 3 bases and 5 bases, there was a span of 8 bases. The chain combines TRBV19 with TRBJ1-5; tentative D call: TRBD1 (5 bases). Sequenced sample: PBMCs. This TCR was recovered from a man younger than 30 in good health and CMV-seropositive. CDR3 in DNA: TGTGCCAGTAGTATCTCGGGGGATCAGCCCCAGCATTTT. Translated: CASSISGDQPQHF.